A single sample gave rise to the 13 T cell receptor beta chains below, sequenced in a study of blood T cell repertoires in COVID-19. Using immunoSEQ multiplex PCR, the repertoire was profiled, and TCRdb retains in-frame clones only, with some absent. This table holds about 200,000 clones, approximately 92% found once. Sequenced: peripheral blood. The receptor set was obtained from a man between 45 and 60 years old with acute or convalescent COVID-19.

The chain carries TRBV28 and TRBJ1-5; TRBD1 might be the D (5 bases). The CDR3 has 14 amino acids. Germline CDR1 reads MDHEN; CDR2 reads SYDVKM. V lost 2 bases to trimming and J lost 3 bases, with 8 bases between them. As DNA, the CDR3 is TGTGCCAGCAGTTTAAGGGGTCTCAATCAGCCCCAGCATTTT. Its protein product is CASSLRGLNQPQHF.

This chain connects TRBV19 to TRBJ2-7; 14 positions agree with TRBD2. J lost 1 base, V lost 3 bases, and 8 bases had no gene match. Germline V gene lookup returns CDR1 LNHDA and CDR2 SQIVND (reference sequence). This CDR3 contains 18 residues. The chain's CDR3 is CASSISPGLAGVSYEQYF. In nucleotides, the CDR3 is TGTGCCAGTAGTATCTCACCGGGACTAGCGGGAGTATCCTACGAGCAGTACTTC.

The chain combines TRBV5-4 with TRBJ1-3, with D unresolved. Germline values: CDR1 SGHNT, CDR2 YYREEE (reference sequence). Between the trimmed V and J ends, which lost 4 bases and 7 bases, there was a span of 12 bases. This CDR3 has 13 residues. CDR3 region: CASSSTLKNTIYF. The DNA for the CDR3 is TGTGCCAGCAGCAGCACTCTGAAGAACACCATATATTTT.

The genes are TRBV5-6 and TRBJ1-2; D is perhaps TRBD1 (6 bases). Germline V gene data show CDR1 as SGHDT and CDR2 as YYEEEE. V was pared by 2 bases and J by 5 bases, with 19 bases between. The CDR3 is made up of 16 amino acids. The CDR3 DNA is TGTGCCAGCAGCTTAGAACCGGGACATATATGGTATGGCTACACCTTC. As protein: CASSLEPGHIWYGYTF.

V and J are TRBV6-5 and TRBJ2-2; the D gene is possibly TRBD1 (5 bases). Between the trimmed V and J ends, which lost 6 bases and 1 base, there was a span of 9 bases. Germline assignment: CDR1 MNHEY and CDR2 SVGAGI. The CDR3 is 14 residues long. Here the CDR3 reads CASSRQMNTGELFF. The CDR3 DNA is TGTGCCAGCAGCAGACAGATGAACACCGGGGAGCTGTTTTTT.

The V and J genes are TRBV29-1 and TRBJ2-5, with 7 positions matching TRBD1. CDR3 size: 12 residues. Per the germline V gene, CDR1 is SQVTM and CDR2 is ANQGSEA. V dropped 7 bases and J dropped 3; count of bases not matched to a gene: 5. In nucleotides, the CDR3 is TGCAGCGCGGGACAGCAAAAAGAGACCCAGTACTTC. This gives the protein CSAGQQKETQYF.

This chain joins TRBV28 and TRBJ2-3; D remains ambiguous. V dropped 4 bases and J dropped 2 bases, with 4 bases sitting between them. The V gene's germline CDR1 is MDHEN and CDR2 SYDVKM. The CDR3 runs to 12 residues. The chain's CDR3 is CASSSLTDTQYF. The CDR3 coding sequence is TGTGCCAGCAGTTCCCTCACAGATACGCAGTATTTT.

This chain joins TRBV11-2 and TRBJ2-7; 11 bases are shared with TRBD2. The CDR3 contains 16 residues. Germline CDR1 and CDR2: SGHAT and FQNNGV. Trimming at V came to 4 bases and at J to 5 bases, leaving 10 bases not matched to a gene. The CDR3 sequence: CASSSIAGGVGNEQYF. Written as DNA, the CDR3 is TGTGCCAGCAGCTCCATAGCGGGAGGGGTGGGGAACGAGCAGTACTTC.

This clone was found a few times. CDR3 region: CASSPGQESETQYF. The CDR3 nucleotides read TGCGCCAGCAGCCCAGGACAGGAATCGGAGACCCAGTACTTC. The genes are TRBV5-1 and TRBJ2-5, with TRBD1 matching over 7 bases. Germline assignment: CDR1 SGHRS and CDR2 YFSETQ. The length of the CDR3 is 14 residues. V trimming: 4 bases; J trimming: 5 bases; junction bases outside the gene matches: 8.

This rearrangement joins TRBV5-1 to TRBJ2-7; 11 bases line up with TRBD2. Germline V CDR1 and CDR2: SGHRS, YFSETQ. V dropped 1 base and J dropped 0; count of bases not matched to a gene: 12. This CDR3 region has 19 residues. The CDR3 protein is CASSLLTGTSGSSSYEQYF. The DNA for the CDR3 is TGCGCCAGCAGCTTGCTTACCGGGACTAGCGGTAGTAGCTCCTACGAGCAGTACTTC.

This chain joins TRBV7-9 and TRBJ2-3; D may be TRBD1 (6 bases). Trimming took 4 bases from V and 4 from J, leaving 12 bases between them. This CDR3 comprises 14 residues. CDR1 and CDR2 (germline): SEHNR, FQNEAQ (reference sequence). The CDR3 nucleotides read TGTGCCAGCAGCTCCAGGGGTGGGGCAGATACGCAGTATTTT. Its translation is CASSSRGGADTQYF.

The CDR3 DNA follows: TGTGCCAGCAGCCCAACAGGTAACAATGAGCAGTTCTTC. It specifies CASSPTGNNEQFF. The chain joins TRBV6-5 to TRBJ2-1; TRBD1 might be the D (5 bases). This CDR3 contains 13 residues. In germline, CDR1 is MNHEY, CDR2 SVGAGI. Trimming stripped 6 bases from V and 5 bases from J, with 11 bases between.

The sample holds a few counts of this clone. The rearrangement uses TRBV19 and TRBJ1-1; 9 bases align to TRBD1. The junction had 3 bases not matched to a gene; V was cut back by 4 bases and J by 6 bases. The CDR3 totals 13 residues. Germline V gene data show CDR1 as LNHDA and CDR2 as SQIVND (reference sequence). The CDR3 here is CASSRTGEPEAFF. DNA of the CDR3: TGTGCCAGTAGTAGGACAGGGGAGCCTGAAGCTTTCTTT.